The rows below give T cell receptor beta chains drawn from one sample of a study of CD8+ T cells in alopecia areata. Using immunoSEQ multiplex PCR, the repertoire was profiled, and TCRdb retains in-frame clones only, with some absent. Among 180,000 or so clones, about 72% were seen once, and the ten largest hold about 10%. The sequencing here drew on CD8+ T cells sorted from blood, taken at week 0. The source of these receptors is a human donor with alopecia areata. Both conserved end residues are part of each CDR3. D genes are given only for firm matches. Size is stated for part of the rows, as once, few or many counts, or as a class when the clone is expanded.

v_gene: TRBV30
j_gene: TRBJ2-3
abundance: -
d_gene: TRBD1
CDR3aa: CAWRTGTGGFSDTQYF
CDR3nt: TGTGCCTGGAGAACCGGGACAGGGGGCTTCTCAGATACGCAGTATTTT

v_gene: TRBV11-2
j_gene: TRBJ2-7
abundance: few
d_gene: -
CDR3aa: CASSLGDGSYEQYF
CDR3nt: TGTGCCAGCAGCTTAGGGGACGGGTCCTACGAGCAGTACTTC

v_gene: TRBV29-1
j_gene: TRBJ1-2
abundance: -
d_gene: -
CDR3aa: CSVPKGGGGPGGYTF
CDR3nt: TGCAGCGTCCCCAAGGGAGGCGGGGGGCCTGGTGGCTACACCTTC

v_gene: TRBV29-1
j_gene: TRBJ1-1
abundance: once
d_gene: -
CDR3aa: CSVHRTEAFF
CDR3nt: TGCAGCGTCCATAGAACTGAAGCTTTCTTT

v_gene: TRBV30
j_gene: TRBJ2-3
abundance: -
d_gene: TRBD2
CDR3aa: CAWSSGSLSSGRTDTQYF
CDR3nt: TGTGCCTGGAGCTCGGGGAGTTTGTCTAGCGGGCGCACAGATACGCAGTATTTT

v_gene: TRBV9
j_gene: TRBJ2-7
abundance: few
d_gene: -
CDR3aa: CASSPHGSSYEQYF
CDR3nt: TGTGCCAGCAGCCCACACGGGAGCTCCTACGAGCAGTACTTC

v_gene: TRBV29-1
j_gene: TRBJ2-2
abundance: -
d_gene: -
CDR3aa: CSVDRPNTGELFF
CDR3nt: TGCAGCGTTGATCGGCCAAACACCGGGGAGCTGTTTTTT

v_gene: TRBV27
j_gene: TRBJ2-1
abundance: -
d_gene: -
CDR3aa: CASSPGPVPYNEQFF
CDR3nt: TGTGCCAGCAGCCCCGGGCCGGTACCCTACAATGAGCAGTTCTTC

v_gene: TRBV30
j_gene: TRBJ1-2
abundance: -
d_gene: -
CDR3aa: CAWSDTGYGGYTF
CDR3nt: TGTGCCTGGAGTGATACAGGGTACGGTGGCTACACCTTC

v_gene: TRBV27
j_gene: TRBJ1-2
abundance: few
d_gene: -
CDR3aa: CASSYSTNYGYTF
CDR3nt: TGTGCCAGCAGTTACAGCACTAACTATGGCTACACCTTC

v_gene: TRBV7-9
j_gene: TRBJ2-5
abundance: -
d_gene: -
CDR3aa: CASSLGRRQAQETQYF
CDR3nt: TGTGCCAGCAGCTTAGGCCGGCGACAGGCACAAGAGACCCAGTACTTC

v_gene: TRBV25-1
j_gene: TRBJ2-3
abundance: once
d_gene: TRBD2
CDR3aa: CASRPGLGLTDTQYF
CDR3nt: TGTGCCAGCAGACCGGGACTAGGGTTAACAGATACGCAGTATTTT

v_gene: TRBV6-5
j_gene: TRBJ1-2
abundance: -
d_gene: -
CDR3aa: CASSPDSYGYTF
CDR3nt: TGTGCCAGCAGCCCGGACAGCTATGGCTACACCTTC

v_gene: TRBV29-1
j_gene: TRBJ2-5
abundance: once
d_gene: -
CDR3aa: CSVKRQGQETQYF
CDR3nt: TGCAGCGTTAAGCGGCAGGGTCAAGAGACCCAGTACTTC

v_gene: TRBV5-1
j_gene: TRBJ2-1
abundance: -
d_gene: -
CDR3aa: CASSLVTRPDEQFF
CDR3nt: TGCGCCAGCAGCTTGGTCACGCGGCCCGATGAGCAGTTCTTC

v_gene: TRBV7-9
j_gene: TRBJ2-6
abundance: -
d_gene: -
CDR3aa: CASSRGHRAGGANVLTF
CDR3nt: TGTGCCAGCAGCCGCGGACACCGGGCAGGTGGGGCCAACGTCCTGACTTTC

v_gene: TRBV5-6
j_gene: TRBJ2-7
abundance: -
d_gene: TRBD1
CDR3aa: CASSVLGQGIIYEQYF
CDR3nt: TGTGCCAGCAGCGTACTGGGACAGGGGATTATCTACGAGCAGTACTTC

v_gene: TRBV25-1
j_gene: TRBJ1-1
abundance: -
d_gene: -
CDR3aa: CASSDRGGITEAFF
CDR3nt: TGTGCCAGCAGTGACCGAGGGGGTATAACTGAAGCTTTCTTT

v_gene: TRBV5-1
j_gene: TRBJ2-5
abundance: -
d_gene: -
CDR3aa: CASSSGGGAETQYF
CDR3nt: TGCGCCAGCAGCTCTGGAGGGGGAGCAGAGACCCAGTACTTC

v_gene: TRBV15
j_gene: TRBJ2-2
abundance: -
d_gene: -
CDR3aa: CATSRDTGELFF
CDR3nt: TGTGCCACCAGCAGAGACACCGGGGAGCTGTTTTTT

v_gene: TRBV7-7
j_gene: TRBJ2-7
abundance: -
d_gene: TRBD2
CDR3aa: CASSSGGQLDEQYF
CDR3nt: TGTGCTAGCAGCTCGGGAGGGCAGCTGGACGAGCAGTACTTC

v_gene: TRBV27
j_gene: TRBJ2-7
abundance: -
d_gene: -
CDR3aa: CASSLSSGLNGEQYF
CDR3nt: TGTGCCAGCAGTTTATCCTCGGGGTTGAACGGCGAGCAGTACTTC

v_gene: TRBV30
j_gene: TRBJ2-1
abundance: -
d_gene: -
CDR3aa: CAWSVKDNEQFF
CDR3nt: TGTGCCTGGAGTGTTAAGGACAATGAGCAGTTCTTC

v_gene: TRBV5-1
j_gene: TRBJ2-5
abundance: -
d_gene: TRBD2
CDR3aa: CASSLFAGGVQETQYF
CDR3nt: TGCGCCAGCAGCTTGTTCGCGGGGGGCGTCCAAGAGACCCAGTACTTC

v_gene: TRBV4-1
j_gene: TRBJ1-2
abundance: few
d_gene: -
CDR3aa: CASSQDTYGYTF
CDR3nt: TGCGCCAGCAGCCAAGATACCTATGGCTACACCTTC

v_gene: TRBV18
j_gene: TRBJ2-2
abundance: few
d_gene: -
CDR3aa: CASSPEGANTGELFF
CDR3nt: TGTGCCAGCTCACCAGAAGGGGCCAACACCGGGGAGCTGTTTTTT

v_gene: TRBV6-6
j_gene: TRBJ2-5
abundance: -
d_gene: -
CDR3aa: CASSDNWGWEETQYF
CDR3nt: TGTGCCAGCAGTGACAACTGGGGATGGGAAGAGACCCAGTACTTC

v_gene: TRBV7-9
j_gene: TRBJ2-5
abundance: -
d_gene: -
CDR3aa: CASSLPIEGVETQYF
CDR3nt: TGTGCCAGCAGCTTACCTATAGAAGGGGTGGAGACCCAGTACTTC

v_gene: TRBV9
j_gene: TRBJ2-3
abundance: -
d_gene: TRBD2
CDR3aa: CASSEAGGTTDTQYF
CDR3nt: TGTGCCAGCAGCGAAGCGGGGGGGACCACAGATACGCAGTATTTT

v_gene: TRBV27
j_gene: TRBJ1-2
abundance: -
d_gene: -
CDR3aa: CASSLKDRQGYTF
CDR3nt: TGTGCCAGCAGTTTAAAGGATAGGCAGGGCTACACCTTC

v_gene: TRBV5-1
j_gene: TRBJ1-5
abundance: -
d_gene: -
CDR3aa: CASSLAVGSAQHF
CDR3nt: TGCGCCAGCAGCTTGGCCGTTGGGTCGGCCCAGCATTTT

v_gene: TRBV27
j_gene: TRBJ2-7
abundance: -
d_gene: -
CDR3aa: CASSSLGLGYEQYF
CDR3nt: TGTGCCAGCAGTTCACTGGGACTGGGGTACGAGCAGTACTTC

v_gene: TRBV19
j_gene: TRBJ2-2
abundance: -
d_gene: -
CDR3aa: CASRVDTGELFF
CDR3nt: TGTGCCAGTAGGGTGGACACCGGGGAGCTGTTTTTT

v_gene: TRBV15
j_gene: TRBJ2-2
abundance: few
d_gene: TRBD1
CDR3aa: CATSDRTGDPGELFF
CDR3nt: TGTGCCACCAGCGATCGGACAGGGGATCCCGGGGAGCTGTTTTTT

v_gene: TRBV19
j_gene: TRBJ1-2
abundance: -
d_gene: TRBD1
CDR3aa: CASRGQGELYGYTF
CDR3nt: TGTGCCAGTAGGGGTCAGGGGGAGCTCTATGGCTACACCTTC